One T cell receptor beta chain is described in this entry. Its antigen remains unidentified. Produced via immunoSEQ multiplex PCR; TCRdb's table is partial and in-frame only. The sample holds about 130,000 clones, under 95% seen once. Germline V gene data show CDR1 as SGHVS and CDR2 as FQNEAQ. The V end lost 0 bases, the J end lost 11 bases, and 16 bases lay between the germline ends. The CDR3 sequence is 14 residues long. The entry originates in a study of T cell responses to AZD1222 COVID-19 vaccine. Study results and caveats: Repertoires were obtained solely post-peak T cell response. Only a handful of AZD1222 recipients were seropositive at baseline. Two doses of AZD1222 preceded a rise in Spike-specific TCR breadth and depth. Donors in the cohort were predominantly white British and more often female, and clonal diversity was possibly underestimated.

The sequence came from an adult in good health. The genes are TRBV7-8 and TRBJ1-1; D is perhaps TRBD1 (5 bases). The specimen was peripheral blood, collected on day 0 of AZD1222 vaccination. DNA for the CDR3: TGTGCCAGCAGCTTAGCCCCGGGCAGGGTTGGGGCTTTCTTT. It encodes CASSLAPGRVGAFF.